Following are 9 T cell receptor beta chains from one sample sequenced in a study of naive and memory T cell subsets. The SP2 primer and nested alpha and beta constant region primers amplified ligated cDNA in four rounds. TCRdb processed the UMI-ligation and nested PCR reads anew with MiXCR; each CDR3 protein has one entry. Of approximately 22,000 distinct CDR3 sequences in the sample, roughly 5.5% were seen once. Treatment given: skin biopsy from PPD injection site in Mantoux-positive individual. The library had UMIs added by 3' ligation of an oligonucleotide to TCR cDNA. The sequenced sample was skin, obtained from a tuberculin skin test site. The receptors stem from an adult in good health.

The chain joins TRBV19 to TRBJ1-2, with D possibly matching TRBD1 (6 bases). Per the germline V gene, CDR1 is LNHDA and CDR2 is SQIVND (reference sequence). This CDR3 has 12 residues. Trimming took 3 bases from V and 8 from J, leaving 10 bases between them. The CDR3 nucleotides read TGTGCCAGTAGTATTGGCAGGGGCGGCTACACCTTC. This gives the protein CASSIGRGGYTF.

This clonotype was seen at least ten times. This chain links TRBV7-2 with TRBJ2-1; unclear D gene. Trimming took 1 base from V and 0 from J, leaving 10 bases between them. CDR1 and CDR2 (germline): SGHTA, FQGNSA. The CDR3 is 16 residues long. The CDR3 DNA follows: TGTGCCAGCAGCTTAGTTTCCCGAGTCTCCTACAATGAGCAGTTCTTC. As protein: CASSLVSRVSYNEQFF.

This clonotype appeared many times. The gene calls are TRBV12-3 or TRBV12-4 and TRBJ1-5, with TRBD1 matching 7 bases. This CDR3 comprises 13 residues. Losses at the gene ends were 6 bases for V and 6 bases for J; bases not matched to a gene: 5. CDR3 DNA: TGTGCCAGCAGCACCGGGACAGCTCAGCCCCAGCATTTT. Translated, it gives CASSTGTAQPQHF.

This clonotype was counted ten times or more. The chain couples TRBV6-1 to TRBJ2-3; D unresolved. This CDR3 contains 15 residues. V lost 0 bases to trimming and J lost 0 bases, with 7 bases between them. The germline V gene has CDR1 MNHNS and CDR2 SASEGT. CDR3 bases: TGTGCCAGCAGTGAAGCACGGCAGAGCACAGATACGCAGTATTTT. Translation gives CASSEARQSTDTQYF.

This clonotype occurred a few times. The chain is built from TRBV27 and TRBJ2-3; TRBD1 is a possible D gene (5 bases). V was trimmed by 2 bases and J by 4 bases, leaving 13 bases between them. From germline, CDR1 is MNHEY and CDR2 SMNVEV (reference sequence). The CDR3 extends over 15 amino acids. CDR3: CASSLGSGWPDTQYF. CDR3 DNA: TGTGCCAGCAGTTTAGGGTCAGGGTGGCCAGATACGCAGTATTTT.

This clonotype appeared a few times. The chain couples TRBV19 to TRBJ2-1; 10 nucleotides line up with TRBD1. The CDR3 length is 15 residues. The V gene end was trimmed by 7 bases and the J gene end by 9 bases; junction bases not matched to a gene: 12. In germline, CDR1 is LNHDA, CDR2 SQIVND (reference sequence). CDR3 coding DNA: TGTGCCAGTACCCCGGGGAGACAGGGGGCTGTTGAGCAGTTCTTC. Protein sequence: CASTPGRQGAVEQFF.

This clonotype was seen repeatedly, ten times or more. The CDR3 loop is CASSPREGLAGVDTQYF. In nucleotides, the CDR3 is TGTGCCAGCAGTCCACGGGAGGGACTAGCGGGAGTGGATACGCAGTATTTT. V usage is TRBV27 and J usage is TRBJ2-3, with TRBD2 matching over 14 bases. CDR3 length: 17 amino acids. Losses at the gene ends were 5 bases for V and 6 bases for J; bases not matched to a gene: 10. The germline V gene encodes CDR1 MNHEY and CDR2 SMNVEV (reference sequence).

This clonotype has a count of ten or more. The V and J genes are TRBV18 and TRBJ1-2; D gene ambiguous. The germline CDR1 and CDR2 sequences are KGHSH and LQKENI. The CDR3 is 15 residues long. V was trimmed by 2 bases and J by 6 bases, leaving 16 bases between them. The CDR3 spells CASSPLNSLADGYTF. CDR3 coding DNA: TGTGCCAGCTCACCATTAAACAGTTTGGCGGATGGCTACACCTTC.

Ten or more counts support this clonotype. The V and J genes are TRBV27 and TRBJ2-5, with TRBD1 as a possible D gene (5 bases). V gave up 2 bases and J gave up 5 bases, with 15 bases separating them. The CDR3 length is 15 residues. Germline V lookup: CDR1 MNHEY, CDR2 SMNVEV (reference sequence). In DNA form, the CDR3 reads TGTGCCAGCAGTTTAATAAGGGGAAGGACCGAGACCCAGTACTTC. Its translation is CASSLIRGRTETQYF.